The sequence of this T cell receptor (beta chain) was determined in a study of OX40 agonist ivuxolimab in advanced cancers. Assay used: immunoSEQ multiplex PCR; TCRdb lists only in-frame clones, some missing. The sample lists some 64,000 clones; around 90% were seen once. Study observations and caveats: Compared with CD4+, CD8+ T cells on average had more expanded clones.

This CDR3 contains 14 residues. Trimming left V 3 bases short and J 0 bases short, with 11 bases between. Germline CDR1 is GTSNPN and CDR2 is SVGIG (reference sequence). Of note for this clone: Antigen unknown.

The source is an adult with an advanced solid tumor such as melanoma, head and neck, liver or kidney cancer. The J gene is TRBJ1-1, the V gene TRBV30, with no clear D. The input for sequencing was CD4+ or CD8+ T cells sorted from blood, taken in a trial of the OX40 agonist ivuxolimab. Here the CDR3 DNA reads TGTGCCTGGAGGGGTAGCCACATGAACACTGAAGCTTTCTTT. This encodes CAWRGSHMNTEAFF.